Described below is a single TCR beta chain sequence and its context. This clonotype has ten or more counts. The clone's antigen remains unknown. Base quality data are lacking; no much larger clone is found one base away. This entry is derived from a study of response to subunit inactivated influenza vaccine (dated by TCRdb to between 2017 and 2018). Some background on the complete study: Deep quantitative T cell receptor repertoire profiling was used in the study to track responses to a trivalent subunit inactivated influenza vaccine. Overall study results and their limits: According to the authors, only a limited number of new T cells may be recruited by each seasonal influenza vaccination.

Deletion took 5 bases off V and 9 bases off J, with a span of 23 bases between the germline ends. From the cysteine up to the phenylalanine, the CDR3 has a length of 16 residues. Only the CDR3 DNA stays, 48 bases, in frame from base 1. Based on the germline V gene, the CDR1 and CDR2 sequences are SGHTA and FQGNSA. Explained via the paper, the time point label denotes: 45 to 55 days after influenza vaccine administration. Receptor libraries were prepared by RT-PCR. Sequencing was carried out with an Illumina HiSeq 2500. TCRdb passed the public sequencing reads through fastp at Q25 and MiXCR, retaining productive beta sequences. Rows with one shared CDR3 protein collapse into an entry with the most common genes and DNA. The sample table records over 400,000 distinct CDR3 sequences; roughly 9.7% of these occur just once. Less than 15% of the sample is taken by the ten largest.

Sequencing was performed on PBMCs from blood, taken 35 to 45 days after vaccination. Recombination joined TRBV7-2 with TRBJ2-1, with a weak D call of TRBD2 (7 bases match). This TCR was recovered from a man between 45 and 60 years old who received an inactivated influenza vaccine. Donor details come from another sample of the same person, matched by shared clones. Here is the DNA: TGTGCCAGCAGCCCGAGTCTGAGCGGAGGGGGGGGTGAGCAGTTCTTC. Its translation is CASSPSLSGGGGEQFF. The CDR3 plus the reference TRBV7-2 and TRBJ2-1 genes for the other parts give the full variable domain: GAGVSQSPSNKVTEKGKDVELRCDPISGHTALYWYRQSLGQGLEFLIYFQGNSAPDKSGLPSDRFSAERTGGSVSTLTIQRTQQEDSAVYLCASSPSLSGGGGEQFFGPGTRLTVL.